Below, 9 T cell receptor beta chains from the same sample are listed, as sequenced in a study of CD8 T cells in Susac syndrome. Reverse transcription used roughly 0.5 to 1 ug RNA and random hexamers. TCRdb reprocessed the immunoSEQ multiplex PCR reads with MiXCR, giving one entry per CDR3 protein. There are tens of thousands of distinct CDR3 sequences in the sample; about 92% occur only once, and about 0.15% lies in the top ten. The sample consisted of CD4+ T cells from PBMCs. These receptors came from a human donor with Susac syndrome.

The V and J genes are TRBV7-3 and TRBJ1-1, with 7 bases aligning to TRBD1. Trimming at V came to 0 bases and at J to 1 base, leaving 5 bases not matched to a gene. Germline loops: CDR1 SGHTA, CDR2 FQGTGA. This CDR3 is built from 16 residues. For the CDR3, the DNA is TGTGCCAGCAGCTTAACGGCAGGGGGAGCGAACACTGAAGCTTTCTTT. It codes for CASSLTAGGANTEAFF.

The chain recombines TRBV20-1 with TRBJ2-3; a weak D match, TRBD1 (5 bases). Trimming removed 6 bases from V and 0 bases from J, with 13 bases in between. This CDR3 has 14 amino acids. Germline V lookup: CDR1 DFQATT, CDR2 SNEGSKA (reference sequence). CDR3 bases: TGCAGTGCAAAGGACACCTTCAGCACAGATACGCAGTATTTT. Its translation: CSAKDTFSTDTQYF.

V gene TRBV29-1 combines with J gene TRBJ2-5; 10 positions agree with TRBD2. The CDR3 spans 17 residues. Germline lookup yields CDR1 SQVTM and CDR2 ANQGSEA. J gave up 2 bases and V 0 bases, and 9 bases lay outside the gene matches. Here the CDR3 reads CSVEDQVLAGRQETQYF. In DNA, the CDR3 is TGCAGCGTTGAAGATCAAGTACTAGCGGGGCGACAAGAGACCCAGTACTTC.

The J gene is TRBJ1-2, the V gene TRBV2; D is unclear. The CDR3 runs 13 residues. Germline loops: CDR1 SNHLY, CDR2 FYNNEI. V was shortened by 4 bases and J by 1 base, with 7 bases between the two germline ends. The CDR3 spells CASSAGFNYGYTF. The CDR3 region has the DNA TGTGCCAGCAGTGCCGGCTTTAACTATGGCTACACCTTC.

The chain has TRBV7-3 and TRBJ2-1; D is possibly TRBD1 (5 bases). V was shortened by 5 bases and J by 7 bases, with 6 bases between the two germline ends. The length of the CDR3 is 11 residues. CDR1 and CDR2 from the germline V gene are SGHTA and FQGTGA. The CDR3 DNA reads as TGTGCCAGCAGCAAGGGGAATGAGCAGTTCTTC. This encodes CASSKGNEQFF.

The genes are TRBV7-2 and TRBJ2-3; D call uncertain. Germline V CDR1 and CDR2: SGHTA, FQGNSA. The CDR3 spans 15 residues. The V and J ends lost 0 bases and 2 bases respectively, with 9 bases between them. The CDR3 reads CASSLAGFITDTQYF. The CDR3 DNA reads TGTGCCAGCAGCTTAGCGGGTTTCATCACAGATACGCAGTATTTT.

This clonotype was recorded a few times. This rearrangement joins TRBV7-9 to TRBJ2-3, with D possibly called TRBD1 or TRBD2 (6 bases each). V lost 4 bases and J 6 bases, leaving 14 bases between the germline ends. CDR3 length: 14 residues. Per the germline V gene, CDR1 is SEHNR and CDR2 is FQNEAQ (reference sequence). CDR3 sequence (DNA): TGTGCCAGCAGCTCTCTAGGGGGGACGGATACGCAGTATTTT. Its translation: CASSSLGGTDTQYF.

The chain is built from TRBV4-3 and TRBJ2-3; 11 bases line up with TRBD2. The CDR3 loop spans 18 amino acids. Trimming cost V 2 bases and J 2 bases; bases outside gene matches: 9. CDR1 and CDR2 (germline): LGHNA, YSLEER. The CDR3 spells CASSQLFSGGGLTDTQYF. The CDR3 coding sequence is TGCGCCAGCAGCCAACTATTTAGCGGGGGGGGTCTCACAGATACGCAGTATTTT.

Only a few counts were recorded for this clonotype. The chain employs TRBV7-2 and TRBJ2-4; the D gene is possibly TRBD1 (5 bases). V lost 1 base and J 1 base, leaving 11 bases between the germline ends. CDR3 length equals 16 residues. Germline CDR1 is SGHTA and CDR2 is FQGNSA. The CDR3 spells CASSLVPGSAKNIQYF. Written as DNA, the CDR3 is TGTGCCAGCAGCTTAGTTCCAGGGTCCGCCAAAAACATTCAGTACTTC.